There are a few counts of the clone carrying this T cell receptor beta chain. Its antigen is not identified. The data stem from a study of shared clonotypes between healthy human individuals. In the study overall: Per-donor plates numbered three CD4 naive, three CD4 memory, two CD8 naive and one CD8 memory.

Original methodology: From ImmunoSEQ came sequences covering only the junction and carrying no quality scores, so filtering differed. Generated by immunoSEQ multiplex PCR, the TCRdb table keeps only in-frame clones and is missing some. V and J calls plus clone size are reproduced from that table; the DNA served to infer D and trimming. The sample carries 300,000 to 350,000 clones, less than 75% recorded once. Study-level points and caveats: Naive CD4 clonotype sharing across several donors was 4% to 5.5%.

This receptor was taken from a man aged 25-45 years in good health. Specimen: memory CD4+ T cells sorted from blood. Indicated subset: CD45RA-negative fraction.

The CDR3 DNA reads TGTGCCAGCTCTGACAGACCTGAACAGCCCCAGCATTTT. Its translation: CASSDRPEQPQHF. This chain joins TRBV6-5 and TRBJ1-5; possible D gene TRBD1, 5 bases. The length of the CDR3 is 13 residues. The V gene lost 8 bases and the J gene lost 7 bases, with 15 bases spanning the gap. The germline V gene has CDR1 MNHEY and CDR2 SVGAGI.